One and the same sample provided the 15 T cell receptor beta chains below, sequenced in a study of blood T cell repertoires in COVID-19. TCRdb keeps only in-frame clones here, not all; method: immunoSEQ multiplex PCR. This table has fewer than 50,000 clones, around 88% appearing once. The specimen sequenced was peripheral blood. All receptors come from a woman of 80 years or more with active or convalescent COVID-19.

This sequence joins TRBV18 and TRBJ2-7, with 7 bases matching TRBD2. Germline CDR1 is KGHSH and CDR2 is LQKENI. Losses at the gene ends were 3 bases for V and 5 bases for J; bases not matched to a gene: 13. The CDR3 consists of 16 residues. CDR3 DNA sequence: TGTGCCAGCTCACCCTCTGGGGGGGGAGTCCGTGACGAGCAGTACTTC. Translating it yields CASSPSGGGVRDEQYF.

The rearrangement links TRBV6-2 or TRBV6-3 to TRBJ1-1, with D possibly being TRBD1 (5 bases). The CDR3 is made up of 17 amino acids. Germline-derived CDR1 and CDR2 are MNHEY and SVGEGT. Trimming removed 5 bases from V and 0 bases from J, with 19 bases in between. In nucleotides, the CDR3 is TGTGCCAGCAGTCCCCCCGGTTTGAGGACATTGAACACTGAAGCTTTCTTT. Its protein product is CASSPPGLRTLNTEAFF.

This clone was counted a few times. The rearrangement joins TRBV6-2 or TRBV6-3 to TRBJ1-3, with 10 bases aligning to TRBD1. Germline V gives CDR1 MNHEY, CDR2 SVGEGT. The CDR3 loop spans 20 amino acids. J gave up 1 base and V 6 bases, and 18 bases lay outside the gene matches. The CDR3 DNA reads TGTGCCAGCAGCGTCGACCCGGGACAGGGGTTTGGTCCGTCTGGAAACACCATATATTTT. Its protein product is CASSVDPGQGFGPSGNTIYF.

This chain links TRBV28 with TRBJ1-3; D unresolved. In germline, CDR1 is MDHEN, CDR2 SYDVKM. The V end lost 6 bases, the J end lost 8 bases, and 11 bases lay between the germline ends. This CDR3 has 12 amino acids. In DNA form, the CDR3 reads TGTGCCAGCAGGGTCACTCCGGACACCATATATTTT. The encoded protein is CASRVTPDTIYF.

This clone was seen only once. The chain employs TRBV6-7 and TRBJ1-1; TRBD1 might be the D (6 bases). TRBV6-7 is designated an ORF whose function remains uncertain. This CDR3 spans 17 amino acids. The V end was cut by 0 bases, the J end by 7 bases, with 21 bases between. The CDR3 nucleotides are TGTGCCAGCAGTTACTCGTCTTGTACTGAGACAGGTGGTGAAGCTTTCTTT. Its protein is CASSYSSCTETGGEAFF.

On this clone: Germline and junction disagree at one end, which may indicate a read error. V and J are TRBV13 and TRBJ2-7; tentatively, D is TRBD1 (6 bases). The CDR3 runs 13 residues. Per germline, CDR1 PRHDT and CDR2 FYEKMQ (reference sequence). DNA for the CDR3: TGTGCCAGCAGCCCGAGCGCGACCGGGACACGAAACTTC. Its translation: CASSPSATGTRNF.

This chain connects TRBV7-2 to TRBJ1-1; possibly TRBD1 for D (6 bases). Germline values: CDR1 SGHTA, CDR2 FQGNSA. This CDR3 comprises 16 residues. V lost 3 bases, J lost 0 bases, and 14 bases lay in between. The chain's CDR3 is CASSFPQGTMNTEAFF. DNA of the CDR3: TGTGCCAGCAGCTTCCCACAGGGCACCATGAACACTGAAGCTTTCTTT.

The chain joins TRBV2 to TRBJ1-1; 7 bases line up with TRBD1. CDR1 SNHLY and CDR2 FYNNEI come from the germline V gene. The CDR3 is made up of 14 amino acids. V shed 6 bases, J shed 2 bases, and the junction held 6 bases outside the gene matches. CDR3 DNA: TGTGCCAGCAGCCCGGACAGGACAAACACTGAAGCTTTCTTT. Translated, it gives CASSPDRTNTEAFF.

The V gene is TRBV6-6, the J gene TRBJ1-5; unclear D gene. The V end was cut by 8 bases, the J end by 4 bases, with 15 bases between. The length of the CDR3 is 14 residues. Germline values: CDR1 MNHNY, CDR2 SVGAGI (reference sequence). The DNA for the CDR3 is TGTGCCAGCGAAAAGGGAGCGACAAATCAGCCCCAGCATTTT. Protein sequence: CASEKGATNQPQHF.

The gene calls are TRBV7-9 and TRBJ2-5; D ambiguous. The CDR3 covers 14 residues. V lost 1 base and J lost 1, with 7 bases in between. Germline lookup yields CDR1 SEHNR and CDR2 FQNEAQ (reference sequence). The CDR3 loop is CASSLGAIQETQYF. The CDR3 DNA is TGTGCCAGCAGCTTAGGGGCAATCCAAGAGACCCAGTACTTC.

This chain links TRBV5-1 with TRBJ2-5, with 7 bases that match TRBD1. The germline CDR1 and CDR2 sequences are SGHRS and YFSETQ. The CDR3 is 14 residues long. V dropped 2 bases and J dropped 2; count of bases not matched to a gene: 3. In DNA, the CDR3 is TGCGCCAGCAGCTTACAGGGGAGTCAAGAGACCCAGTACTTC. It encodes CASSLQGSQETQYF.

The chain is built from TRBV18 and TRBJ2-5; perhaps TRBD2 as D (6 bases). Trimming shortened V by 5 bases and J by 1 base, and 14 bases separated the two germline ends. The CDR3 runs to 15 residues. Germline assignment: CDR1 KGHSH and CDR2 LQKENI. For the CDR3, the DNA is TGTGCCAGCTCAGGGGGGAGTCGATCCCAAGAGACCCAGTACTTC. Translated, it gives CASSGGSRSQETQYF. The variable domain in full, with the rest retrieved from reference TRBV18 and TRBJ2-5, is NAGVMQNPRHLVRRRGQEARLRCSPMKGHSHVYWYRQLPEEGLKFMVYLQKENIIDESGMPKERFSAEFPKEGPSILRIQQVVRGDSAAYFCASSGGSRSQETQYFGPGTRLLVL.

The J gene is TRBJ1-6, the V gene TRBV30; possible D gene TRBD1, 6 bases. Trimming took 4 bases from V and 7 from J, leaving 11 bases between them. Germline V gives CDR1 GTSNPN, CDR2 SVGIG (reference sequence). The CDR3 sequence is 13 residues long. DNA for the CDR3: TGTGCCTGGAATGGACAGTCGAATTCACCCCTCCACTTT. Protein product: CAWNGQSNSPLHF.

This clone came up a few times. V and J are TRBV19 and TRBJ1-3, with 8 bases fitting TRBD1. The V and J ends lost 7 bases and 0 bases, in that order; junction bases with no gene match: 5. CDR3 size: 15 residues. The germline V gene has CDR1 LNHDA and CDR2 SQIVND (reference sequence). The CDR3 DNA sequence: TGTGCCAGTACCTGGACAGGGAGCTCTGGAAACACCATATATTTT. This sequence encodes CASTWTGSSGNTIYF.

J is TRBJ1-5 and V is TRBV28; a weak D match, TRBD1 (6 bases). The V gene lost 5 bases and the J gene lost 4 bases, with 18 bases spanning the gap. Germline assignment: CDR1 MDHEN and CDR2 SYDVKM. This CDR3 region has 16 residues. The CDR3 sequence: CASSRRGQMINQPQHF. The CDR3 DNA sequence: TGTGCCAGCAGTCGTCGTGGACAGATGATAAATCAGCCCCAGCATTTT.